These 23 T cell receptor beta chains came from one sample sequenced in a study of shared clonotypes between healthy human individuals. The repertoire was sequenced with immunoSEQ multiplex PCR; TCRdb's copy has only in-frame clones and lacks some. The sample has about 490,000 clones, 75% to 85% seen once. Source material: PBMCs. These receptors were collected from a woman in her 40s in good health. Some clones in this sample may be carry-over from other donors' samples.

The chain combines TRBV10-2 with TRBJ2-1; TRBD2 aligns across 13 bases. Trimming took 7 bases from V and 4 from J; bases not matched to a gene: 1. Germline CDR1 and CDR2: WSHSY and SAAADI. The CDR3 totals 14 residues. CDR3 protein: CASKLAGGYNEQFF. The CDR3 DNA follows: TGCGCCAGCAAACTAGCGGGAGGGTACAATGAGCAGTTCTTC.

With respect to this clone: A read error may explain this, as a much larger clone is one base away. Other DNA sequences in the same sample also yield this CDR3. The rearrangement links TRBV29-1 to TRBJ2-3; 7 bases fit TRBD1. CDR3 size: 14 residues. Germline V gene data show CDR1 as SQVTM and CDR2 as ANQGSEA. CDR3: CSVGKTGVPDTQYF. The CDR3 DNA reads as TGCAGCGTTGGGAAAACAGGGGTACCAGATACGCAATATTTT.

This chain connects TRBV6-5 to TRBJ2-3, with D unclear. The CDR3 has 13 amino acids. Germline values: CDR1 MNHEY, CDR2 SVGAGI. Trimming took 2 bases from V and 7 from J, leaving 10 bases between them. The CDR3 protein is CASSYTLGNTQYF. CDR3 DNA sequence: TGTGCCAGCAGTTACACCCTCGGCAATACGCAGTATTTT.

The genes are TRBV20-1 and TRBJ1-2; no firm D call. The germline CDR1 and CDR2 sequences are DFQATT and SNEGSKA (reference sequence). This CDR3 comprises 11 residues. V lost 5 bases and J 4 bases, leaving 8 bases between the germline ends. CDR3 in DNA: TGCAGTGCTCCTTTAATCTATGGCTACACCTTC. The encoded protein is CSAPLIYGYTF.

This rearrangement joins TRBV7-9 to TRBJ1-1; maybe TRBD1 (5 bases). The V gene's germline CDR1 is SEHNR and CDR2 FQNEAQ (reference sequence). There are 14 residues in the CDR3. V was trimmed by 3 bases and J by 7 bases, leaving 15 bases between them. The CDR3 sequence: CASSFTMGGGEAFF. In DNA, the CDR3 is TGTGCCAGCAGCTTCACTATGGGGGGGGGTGAAGCTTTCTTT.

V is TRBV6-6 and J is TRBJ2-1; 8 bases agree with TRBD2. V lost 2 bases, J lost 1 base, and 4 bases stayed unmatched. CDR3 length equals 16 residues. In germline, CDR1 is MNHNY, CDR2 SVGAGI (reference sequence). CDR3 protein: CASSYPPSGSYNEQFF. The CDR3 DNA follows: TGTGCCAGCAGTTACCCGCCTAGCGGGTCCTACAATGAGCAGTTCTTC.

In this sample, this clone turned up a few times. This chain uses TRBV6-1 with TRBJ2-7; D call uncertain. The germline CDR1 and CDR2 sequences are MNHNS and SASEGT. Trimming left V 7 bases short and J 6 bases short, with 13 bases between. The CDR3 length is 12 residues. CDR3 in amino acids: CASKVGSLEQYF. DNA of the CDR3: TGTGCCAGCAAAGTGGGCTCGCTCGAGCAGTACTTC.

The chain couples TRBV5-1 to TRBJ2-5, with 14 bases that match TRBD2. Germline CDR1 reads SGHRS; CDR2 reads YFSETQ. Unmatched junction bases numbered 8, after V lost 2 bases and J lost 5 bases. This CDR3 comprises 17 residues. The CDR3 coding sequence is TGCGCCAGCAGCTTAAACGGACTAGCGGGAGGAGGGGAGACCCAGTACTTC. Amino acids: CASSLNGLAGGGETQYF.

V gene TRBV5-1 combines with J gene TRBJ1-4; maybe TRBD1 (5 bases). Germline CDR1 and CDR2: SGHRS and YFSETQ. The CDR3 contains 14 residues. The V and J ends lost 4 bases and 5 bases respectively, with 12 bases between them. The CDR3, as DNA: TGCGCCAGCAGCCCCGGGACGGGAAATGAAAAACTGTTTTTT. It specifies CASSPGTGNEKLFF.

The V call is TRBV18, the J call TRBJ1-3; D might be TRBD1 (6 bases). The CDR3 has 14 amino acids. V shed 8 bases and J shed 4 bases, with 15 bases lying between them. CDR1 KGHSH and CDR2 LQKENI come from the germline V gene. CDR3 loop: CASTPEGGGNTIYF. CDR3 sequence (DNA): TGTGCCAGCACCCCGGAGGGGGGCGGAAACACCATATATTTT.

The V and J genes are TRBV18 and TRBJ2-5, with D possibly matching TRBD2 (7 bases). This CDR3 is built from 14 residues. CDR1 is KGHSH and CDR2 is LQKENI in the germline V gene. Trimming took 3 bases from V and 5 from J, leaving 13 bases between them. CDR3 sequence (DNA): TGTGCCAGCTCACCTGCGGGGGCGCGGGAGACCCAGTACTTC. It is translated as CASSPAGARETQYF.

This chain uses TRBV10-3 with TRBJ1-1; no clear D. CDR3 length: 14 residues. Trimming shortened V by 0 bases and J by 4 bases, and 9 bases separated the two germline ends. Germline V gene sequence: CDR1 ENHRY, CDR2 SYGVKD. CDR3 DNA: TGTGCCATCAGTGAGTCGAAAGGTTCCACTGAAGCTTTCTTT. This codes for CAISESKGSTEAFF.

This clone was observed a handful of times. The V and J genes are TRBV7-9 and TRBJ2-7, with 7 bases aligning to TRBD2. V shed 10 bases, J shed 3 bases, and the junction held 9 bases outside the gene matches. Germline CDR1 reads SEHNR; CDR2 reads FQNEAQ (reference sequence). The CDR3 has 13 residues. DNA for the CDR3: TGTGCCAACCCAGCGGGACCTTACTACGAGCAGTACTTC. Amino acids: CANPAGPYYEQYF.

The CDR3 bases are TGTGCCGCTCTAGCGGGAGGCCGTTGGGGTTACGAGCAGTACTTC. This sequence encodes CAALAGGRWGYEQYF. The V gene is TRBV28, the J gene TRBJ2-7; 11 bases line up with TRBD2. Germline V CDR1 and CDR2: MDHEN, SYDVKM. Germline trimming cut 11 bases from V and 4 bases from J; bases unmatched to any gene: 13. The CDR3 has 15 amino acids.

The chain carries TRBV6-6 and TRBJ2-1; D call uncertain. V lost 1 base and J 5 bases, leaving 9 bases between the germline ends. The CDR3 sequence is 14 residues long. Germline CDR1 reads MNHNY; CDR2 reads SVGAGI (reference sequence). CDR3: CASSYWQTDNEQFF. CDR3 bases: TGTGCCAGCAGTTACTGGCAAACTGACAATGAGCAGTTCTTC.

In DNA, the CDR3 is TGTGCCATCAGTGAGCTAAGGACAGGGGCTCAAGAGACCCAGTACTTC. This encodes CAISELRTGAQETQYF. The chain uses TRBV10-3 and TRBJ2-5, with 9 bases that match TRBD1. The length of the CDR3 is 16 residues. Per germline, CDR1 ENHRY and CDR2 SYGVKD. The ends lost 2 bases at V and 2 bases at J; junction bases unmatched: 6.

The V and J genes are TRBV5-1 and TRBJ2-3; maybe TRBD2 (6 bases). V was clipped by 0 bases and J by 2 bases, with 16 bases between them. This CDR3 region has 17 residues. CDR1 is SGHRS, CDR2 YFSETQ, per germline. The CDR3 spells CASSLGASASHTDTQYF. The DNA of the CDR3 is TGCGCCAGCAGCTTGGGGGCTAGCGCGAGCCACACAGATACGCAGTATTTT.

As for this clone: At one end the junction does not follow the germline gene, possibly because of a read error. The rearrangement joins TRBV7-9 to TRBJ2-7; the D is unclear. Germline-derived CDR1 and CDR2 are SEHNR and FQNEAQ (reference sequence). CDR3 size: 14 residues. This chain's CDR3 is CASSPSRASSEQYF. As DNA, the CDR3 is TGTGCCAGCAGCCCATCCCGGGCATCCTCCGAGCAGTACTTC.

The CDR3 is CASTSGQLYGYTF. In DNA, the CDR3 is TGTGCCAGCACCTCGGGACAACTCTATGGCTACACCTTC. The chain employs TRBV28 and TRBJ1-2, with D possibly TRBD1 on 6 matching bases. The CDR3 spans 13 residues. Germline CDR1 and CDR2: MDHEN and SYDVKM. The V end was cut by 7 bases, the J end by 4 bases, with 13 bases between.

V and J are TRBV27 and TRBJ2-7; 8 bases match TRBD1. Germline assignment: CDR1 MNHEY and CDR2 SMNVEV (reference sequence). Trimming cost V 6 bases and J 3 bases; bases outside gene matches: 7. There are 14 residues in the CDR3. CDR3 bases: TGTGCCAGCAGCAGGGGGCACCCTGTCTACGAGCAGTACTTC. It is translated as CASSRGHPVYEQYF.

This chain joins TRBV10-3 and TRBJ1-1, with 7 positions matching TRBD1. The germline gives CDR1 ENHRY, CDR2 SYGVKD. The CDR3 consists of 15 residues. Losses at the gene ends were 4 bases for V and 1 base for J; bases not matched to a gene: 6. CDR3 DNA: TGTGCCATCAGTGGCAGGGGGGCGGGGAACACTGAAGCTTTCTTT. It codes for CAISGRGAGNTEAFF.

V is TRBV28 and J is TRBJ2-5; perhaps TRBD2 as D (6 bases). Germline V gene data show CDR1 as MDHEN and CDR2 as SYDVKM. V lost 5 bases and J lost 5, with 15 bases in between. This CDR3 region has 14 residues. The CDR3 bases are TGTGCCAGCAGTAGGCAGGGAGGAACGGAGACCCAGTACTTC. Protein: CASSRQGGTETQYF.

The chain has TRBV10-1 and TRBJ2-1, with 8 bases matching TRBD2. V shed 0 bases and J 13 bases; nucleotides not matched to a gene: 17. The germline CDR1 and CDR2 sequences are WNHNN and SYGVQD (reference sequence). This CDR3 region has 17 residues. CDR3 sequence reads: CASSESRTSGPLTPQFF. DNA for the CDR3: TGCGCCAGCAGTGAGTCGAGAACTAGCGGTCCCCTTACCCCTCAGTTCTTC.